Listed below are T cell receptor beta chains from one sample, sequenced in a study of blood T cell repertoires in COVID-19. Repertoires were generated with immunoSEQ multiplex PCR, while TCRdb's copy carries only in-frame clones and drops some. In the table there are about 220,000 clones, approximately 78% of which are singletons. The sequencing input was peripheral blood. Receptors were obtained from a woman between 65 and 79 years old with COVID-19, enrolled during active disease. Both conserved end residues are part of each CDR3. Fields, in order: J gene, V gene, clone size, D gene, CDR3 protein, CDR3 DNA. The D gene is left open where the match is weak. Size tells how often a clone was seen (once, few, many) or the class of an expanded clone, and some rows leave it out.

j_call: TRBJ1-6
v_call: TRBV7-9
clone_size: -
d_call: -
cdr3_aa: CASSLEQVFNSPLHF
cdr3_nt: TGTGCCAGCAGCTTAGAACAAGTTTTTAATTCACCCCTCCACTTT

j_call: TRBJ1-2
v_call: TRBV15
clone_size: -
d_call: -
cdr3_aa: CATSSNLGPGSNYGYTF
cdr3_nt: TGTGCCACCAGCAGTAACCTAGGTCCGGGATCTAACTATGGCTACACCTTC

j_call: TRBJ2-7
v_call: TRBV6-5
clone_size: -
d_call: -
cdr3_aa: CASSYGDTSYEQYF
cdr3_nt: TGTGCCAGCAGTTACGGGGACACCTCCTACGAGCAGTACTTC

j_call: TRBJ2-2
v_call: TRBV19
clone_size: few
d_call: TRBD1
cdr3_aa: CASSIGTDTGELFF
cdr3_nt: TGTGCCAGTAGTATCGGGACAGACACCGGGGAGCTGTTTTTT

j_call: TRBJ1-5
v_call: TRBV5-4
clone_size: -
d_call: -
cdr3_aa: CASSRGGEGLGNQPQHF
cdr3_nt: TGTGCCAGCAGTCGAGGAGGGGAAGGGCTAGGCAATCAGCCCCAGCATTTT

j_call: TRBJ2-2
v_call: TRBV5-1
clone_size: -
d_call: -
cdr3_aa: CASSPQGTGELFF
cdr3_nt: TGCGCCAGCAGCCCCCAGGGCACCGGGGAGCTGTTTTTT

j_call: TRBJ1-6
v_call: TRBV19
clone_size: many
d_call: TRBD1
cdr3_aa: CASRSRGQGDNSPLHF
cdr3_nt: TGTGCCAGTAGGTCCAGAGGACAGGGCGATAATTCACCCCTCCACTTT

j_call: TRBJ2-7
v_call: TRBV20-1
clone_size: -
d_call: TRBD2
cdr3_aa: CSASYGSGSSYEQYF
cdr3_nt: TGCAGTGCTAGTTACGGAAGCGGGAGCAGCTACGAGCAGTACTTC

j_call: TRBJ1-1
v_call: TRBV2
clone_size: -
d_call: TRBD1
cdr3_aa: CASSASGQGRLAFF
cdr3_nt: TGTGCCAGCAGTGCTTCGGGACAGGGGCGGTTAGCTTTCTTT

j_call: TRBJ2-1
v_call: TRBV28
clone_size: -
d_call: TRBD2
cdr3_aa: CASRNPLAGSEQFF
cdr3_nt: TGTGCCAGCAGAAACCCCTTAGCGGGAAGTGAGCAGTTCTTC

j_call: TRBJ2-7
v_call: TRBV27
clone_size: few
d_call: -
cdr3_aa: CASSLWAVGYEQYF
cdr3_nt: TGTGCCAGCAGTTTATGGGCAGTAGGCTACGAGCAGTACTTC

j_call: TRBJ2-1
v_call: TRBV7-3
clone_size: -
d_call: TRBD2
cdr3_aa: CASSSTSGGNNEQFF
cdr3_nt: TGTGCCAGCAGCTCCACTAGCGGGGGTAACAATGAGCAGTTCTTC

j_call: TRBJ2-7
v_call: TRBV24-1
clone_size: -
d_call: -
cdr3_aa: CATSDKGPDHYEQYF
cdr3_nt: TGTGCCACCAGTGACAAGGGGCCCGACCACTACGAGCAGTACTTC

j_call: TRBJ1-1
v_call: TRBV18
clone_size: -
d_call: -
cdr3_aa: CASSPPTGPYAEAFF
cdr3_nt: TGTGCCAGCTCACCACCTACAGGGCCATACGCTGAAGCTTTCTTT

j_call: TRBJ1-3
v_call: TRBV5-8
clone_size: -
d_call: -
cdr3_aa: CASSLWRPFHSGNTIYF
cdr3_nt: TGTGCCAGCAGCTTGTGGAGGCCATTCCACTCTGGAAACACCATATATTTT

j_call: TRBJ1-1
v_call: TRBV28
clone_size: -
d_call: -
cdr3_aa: CASSPDSYTEAFF
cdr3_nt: TGTGCCAGCAGCCCCGACTCGTACACTGAAGCTTTCTTT

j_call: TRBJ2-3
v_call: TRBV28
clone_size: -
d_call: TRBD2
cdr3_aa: CASSFRGRGADTQYF
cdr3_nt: TGTGCCAGCAGTTTTCGCGGGAGAGGGGCAGATACGCAGTATTTT

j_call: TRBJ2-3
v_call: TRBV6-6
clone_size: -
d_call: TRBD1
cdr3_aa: CASRLRTGSTDTQYF
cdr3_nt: TGTGCCAGCAGGCTTAGGACAGGGAGCACAGATACGCAGTATTTT

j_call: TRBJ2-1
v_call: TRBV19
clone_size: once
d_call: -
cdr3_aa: CASRVVAASYNEQFF
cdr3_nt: TGTGCCAGTAGGGTCGTAGCGGCTTCCTACAATGAGCAGTTCTTC

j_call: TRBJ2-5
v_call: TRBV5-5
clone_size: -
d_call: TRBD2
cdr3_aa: CASSLYGWLAEIQETQYF
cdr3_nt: TGTGCCAGCAGCTTGTACGGTTGGCTAGCGGAGATTCAAGAGACCCAGTACTTC

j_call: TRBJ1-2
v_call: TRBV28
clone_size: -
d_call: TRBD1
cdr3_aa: CASSSTRQGNYGYTF
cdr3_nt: TGTGCCAGCAGTTCGACCCGACAGGGTAACTATGGCTACACCTTC

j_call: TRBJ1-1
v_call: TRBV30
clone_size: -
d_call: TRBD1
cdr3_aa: CAWSGTGYGEAFF
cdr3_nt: TGTGCCTGGAGTGGGACAGGGTACGGTGAAGCTTTCTTT

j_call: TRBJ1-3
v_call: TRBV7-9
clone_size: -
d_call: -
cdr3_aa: CASSQSGNTIYF
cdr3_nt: TGTGCCAGCAGCCAATCCGGAAACACCATATATTTT

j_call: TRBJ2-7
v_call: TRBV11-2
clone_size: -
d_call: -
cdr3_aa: CASNSDGSSYEQYF
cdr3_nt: TGTGCCAGCAACTCGGACGGGAGCTCCTACGAGCAGTACTTC

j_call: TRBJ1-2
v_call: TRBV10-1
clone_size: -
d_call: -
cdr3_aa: CASSERESGARATNYGYTF
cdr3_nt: TGCGCCAGCAGCGAGCGGGAGTCTGGTGCTAGGGCTACTAACTATGGCTACACCTTC

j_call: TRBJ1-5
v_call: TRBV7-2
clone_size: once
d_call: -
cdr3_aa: CASSFERNQPQHF
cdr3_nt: TGTGCCAGCAGCTTTGAGAGGAATCAGCCCCAGCATTTT

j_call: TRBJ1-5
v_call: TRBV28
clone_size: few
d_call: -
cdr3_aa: CASSLRSYSNQPQHF
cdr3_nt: TGTGCCAGCAGTCTGAGGTCTTATAGCAATCAGCCCCAGCATTTT

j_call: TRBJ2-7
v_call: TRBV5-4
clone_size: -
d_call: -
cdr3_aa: CASSLRQGPYEQYF
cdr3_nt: TGTGCCAGCAGCTTGAGGCAGGGTCCCTACGAGCAGTACTTC

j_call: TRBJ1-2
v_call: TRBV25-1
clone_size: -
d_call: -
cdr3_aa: CASSEQGYGYTF
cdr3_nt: TGTGCCAGCAGTGAACAGGGATATGGCTACACCTTC

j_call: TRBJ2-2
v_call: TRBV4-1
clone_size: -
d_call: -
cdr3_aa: CASSQDGGGVPNTGELFF
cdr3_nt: TGCGCCAGCAGCCAAGACGGTGGAGGGGTCCCGAACACCGGGGAGCTGTTTTTT

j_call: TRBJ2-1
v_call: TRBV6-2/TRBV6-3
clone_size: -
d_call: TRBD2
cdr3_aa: CASSHDGRLAGGMYNEQFF
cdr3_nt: TGTGCCAGCAGTCACGATGGGAGACTAGCGGGAGGGATGTACAATGAGCAGTTCTTC

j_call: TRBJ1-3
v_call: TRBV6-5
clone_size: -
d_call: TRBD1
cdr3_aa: CASRGDRGSGNTIYF
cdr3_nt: TGTGCCAGCAGGGGGGACAGGGGCTCTGGAAACACCATATATTTT

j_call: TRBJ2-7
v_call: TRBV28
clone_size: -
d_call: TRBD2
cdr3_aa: CASRLSGTSYEQYF
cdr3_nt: TGTGCCAGCAGGCTATCAGGGACTAGTTACGAGCAGTACTTC

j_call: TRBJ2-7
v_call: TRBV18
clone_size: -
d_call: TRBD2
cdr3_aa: CASSPLAGDHEQYF
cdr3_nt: TGTGCCAGCTCACCGCTAGCGGGAGACCACGAGCAGTACTTC

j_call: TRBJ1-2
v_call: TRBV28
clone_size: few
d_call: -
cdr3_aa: CASSFLGGATGYTF
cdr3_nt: TGTGCCAGCAGTTTTCTTGGCGGGGCCACAGGCTACACCTTC

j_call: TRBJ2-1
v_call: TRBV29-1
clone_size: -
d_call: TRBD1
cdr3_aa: CSVGPLDRVYEQFF
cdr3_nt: TGCAGCGTCGGACCCCTGGACAGGGTCTATGAGCAGTTCTTC

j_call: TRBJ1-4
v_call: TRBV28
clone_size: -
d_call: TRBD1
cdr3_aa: CASVQGLGEKLFF
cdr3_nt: TGTGCCAGTGTACAGGGGCTAGGGGAAAAACTGTTTTTT

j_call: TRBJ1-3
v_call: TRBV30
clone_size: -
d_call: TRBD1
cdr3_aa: CAWSGTVLSGNTIYF
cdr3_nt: TGTGCCTGGTCCGGGACAGTCCTCTCTGGAAACACCATATATTTT

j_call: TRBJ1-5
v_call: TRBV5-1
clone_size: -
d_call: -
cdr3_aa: CASSALGGSNQPQHF
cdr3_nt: TGCGCCAGCAGCGCCCTGGGCGGGTCGAATCAGCCCCAGCATTTT

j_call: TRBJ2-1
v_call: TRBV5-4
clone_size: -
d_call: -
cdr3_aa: CASSLGHSSSYNEQFF
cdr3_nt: TGTGCCAGCAGCTTAGGACACTCGAGCTCCTACAATGAGCAGTTCTTC

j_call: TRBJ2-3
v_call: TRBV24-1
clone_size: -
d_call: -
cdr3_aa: CATSDRTGTDTQYF
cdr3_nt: TGTGCCACCAGTGACCGGACAGGCACAGATACGCAGTATTTT

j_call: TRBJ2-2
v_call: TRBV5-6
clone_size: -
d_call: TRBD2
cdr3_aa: CASSYGSGGNTGELFF
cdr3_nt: TGTGCCAGCAGCTACGGTAGCGGGGGGAACACCGGGGAGCTGTTTTTT